The present T cell receptor beta chain was sequenced within a study of cytomegalovirus exposure and HLA in healthy donors. Study at large: Unique TCR beta sequences numbering some 110 million came from about 179 million T cells in an earlier analysis. Study-wide results and limits: Later analysis associated a missense DCLRE1C variant with TCR beta V- and J-gene trimming.

PCR amplification relied on 60 Vbeta primers (plus 13 Jbeta primers). Data came from immunoSEQ multiplex PCR; TCRdb stores just in-frame clones and leaves some out. The table has around 120,000 clones, roughly two thirds seen once. About this clone: Antigen: not known.

The germline V and J ends were trimmed by 1 base and 2 bases, with 12 bases remaining between them. The CDR3 runs to 15 residues. Per germline, CDR1 SGHVS and CDR2 FQNEAQ. Sequences were obtained from PBMCs. The origin of this receptor is a man younger than 40 in good health and CMV-seropositive. The chain combines TRBV7-8 with TRBJ2-7, with no clear D. CDR3 nucleotide sequence: TGTGCCAGCAGCTTAGAAAGACTCATCCCCTACGAGCAGTACTTC. Translating it yields CASSLERLIPYEQYF. Filled out from reference TRBV7-8 and TRBJ2-7, the complete variable domain reads GAGVSQSPRYKVAKRGQDVALRCDPISGHVSLFWYQQALGQGPEFLTYFQNEAQLDKSGLPSDRFFAERPEGSVSTLKIQRTQQEDSAVYLCASSLERLIPYEQYFGPGTRLTVT.